Listed below are T cell receptor beta chains from one sample, sequenced in a study of siplizumab effects on memory and regulatory T cells. The protocol was immunoSEQ multiplex PCR, while the TCRdb copy is restricted to in-frame clones and leaves out a portion. Among 37,000 or so clones listed, 89% were seen once. The sample was naive CD4+ T cells sorted from blood. The receptors were gathered from a human donor in good health. The CDR3 runs from the conserved cysteine through the conserved F or W. D genes are given only for firm matches. Clone size is shown for a subset of rows, as once, few, many or a class of expanded clone.

V gene,J gene,D gene,clone size,CDR3 DNA,CDR3 protein
TRBV6-5,TRBJ1-2,-,-,TGTGCCAGCAGGAACACAGCGGTCTATGGCTACACCTTC,CASRNTAVYGYTF
TRBV12-5,TRBJ2-6,-,-,TGTGCTAGTGATTTCAGGGGTTCTTCTGGGGCCAACGTCCTGACTTTC,CASDFRGSSGANVLTF
TRBV5-1,TRBJ1-6,-,-,TGCGCCAGCAGCAATAAGGACGGCAACCTGAATAATTCACCCCTCCACTTT,CASSNKDGNLNNSPLHF
TRBV5-4,TRBJ2-3,-,-,TGTGCCAGCAGCTGGTTGGGGGAAGGCACAGATACGCAGTATTTT,CASSWLGEGTDTQYF
TRBV6-1,TRBJ2-5,TRBD2,-,TGTGCCAGCAGTGAAGCGCCCGGGGGGAAGAAGACCCAGTACTTC,CASSEAPGGKKTQYF
TRBV19,TRBJ1-2,TRBD1,-,TGTGCCAGTAGTTCCCGGACAGGTACTCTCTATGGCTACACCTTC,CASSSRTGTLYGYTF
TRBV9,TRBJ2-1,-,-,TGTGCCAGCAGCGTAACTAGGGTAGGTGAGCAGTTCTTC,CASSVTRVGEQFF
TRBV19,TRBJ1-2,-,once,TGTGCCAGTAGTATCGGAGACAGAGGCTATGGCTACACCTTC,CASSIGDRGYGYTF
TRBV5-1,TRBJ2-7,TRBD2,-,TGCGCCAGCAGCTTGTTTAATAGCGGGAGAGCTGAGCAGTACTTC,CASSLFNSGRAEQYF
TRBV30,TRBJ2-3,-,-,TGTGCCTGGAGTGTACTATCGAATACGCAGTATTTT,CAWSVLSNTQYF
TRBV9,TRBJ2-7,-,-,TGTGCCAGCAGCCGCGGAGTAAGCTACGAGCAGTACTTC,CASSRGVSYEQYF
TRBV7-2,TRBJ2-7,TRBD1,-,TGTGCCAGCAGCCCGGACAGGACGCGACTGGACGAGCAGTACTTC,CASSPDRTRLDEQYF
TRBV6-1,TRBJ1-1,TRBD1,few,TGTGCCAGCAGTCGGGACAGTTCAAACACTGAAGCTTTCTTT,CASSRDSSNTEAFF
TRBV13,TRBJ2-3,-,-,TGTGCCAGCAGCCAGCAACCTAGCACAGATACGCAGTATTTT,CASSQQPSTDTQYF
TRBV9,TRBJ2-7,-,-,TGTGCCAGCAGCGTAGGATCTCTGTACGGGGGCAGCGAGCAGTACTTC,CASSVGSLYGGSEQYF
TRBV4-1,TRBJ2-1,-,-,TGCGCCAGCAGCCAAGTGTCAGGGTACAATGAGCAGTTCTTC,CASSQVSGYNEQFF
TRBV6-5,TRBJ2-7,-,-,TGTGCCAGCTACGGGGGTAGTTCCTACGAGCAGTACTTC,CASYGGSSYEQYF
TRBV5-1,TRBJ2-3,-,-,TGCGCCAGCAGCTTGACGGCTACTCGAGATACGCAGTATTTT,CASSLTATRDTQYF
TRBV6-6,TRBJ2-3,-,-,TGTGCCAGCAGAAGGACCCTCGGGGGTTATACAGATACGCAGTATTTT,CASRRTLGGYTDTQYF
TRBV6-6,TRBJ1-5,TRBD1,-,TGTGCCAGCGGGCAGAGAGGGGGCTGGGGACCCCAGCATTTT,CASGQRGGWGPQHF
TRBV2,TRBJ1-5,-,-,TGTGCCAGCAGCCGGAGGGGGGGCAATAGCAATCAGCCCCAGCATTTT,CASSRRGGNSNQPQHF
TRBV5-1,TRBJ2-3,TRBD2,-,TGCGCCAGCAGCTTGGTGGTAGCGGGGGCCACAGATACGCAGTATTTT,CASSLVVAGATDTQYF
TRBV19,TRBJ1-5,-,-,TGTGCCAGTAGTATGATGCAGGGTGGTGATCAGCCCCAGCATTTT,CASSMMQGGDQPQHF
TRBV5-1,TRBJ1-2,TRBD1,-,TGCGCCAGCAGCCCCGGACAGGGTGGCTATGGCTACACCTTC,CASSPGQGGYGYTF
TRBV29-1,TRBJ1-2,-,-,TGCAGCGTTGCCCGGGGTGACGGCTACACCTTC,CSVARGDGYTF
TRBV18,TRBJ2-5,-,-,TGTGCCAGCTCACCACCAGTTCTTGAGACCCAGTACTTC,CASSPPVLETQYF
TRBV11-2,TRBJ2-7,-,few,TGTGCCAGCAGTCGAAATACCTACGAGCAGTACTTC,CASSRNTYEQYF
TRBV27,TRBJ2-7,TRBD1,-,TGTGCCAGCAGTCCTCGGGACAGGGTCAGAGGTTACGAGCAGTACTTC,CASSPRDRVRGYEQYF